The sequence of this T cell receptor beta chain was determined in a study of blood T cell repertoires in COVID-19. This study enrolled people aged about 18 to 95 from about 26 US geographic areas. Produced via immunoSEQ multiplex PCR; TCRdb's table is partial and in-frame only. The sample holds hundreds of thousands of clones, more than 80% seen once. V trimming: 4 bases; J trimming: 1 base; junction bases outside the gene matches: 14. The CDR3 runs 18 residues. Germline CDR1 is SGHRS and CDR2 is YFSETQ. V gene TRBV5-1 combines with J gene TRBJ1-1; 9 bases line up with TRBD1. The receptor's source is a man under 40 who had recovered from COVID-19. The sample was PBMCs or T cells enriched from blood (not recorded which). The DNA of the CDR3 is TGCGCCAGCAGCGTACAGGGGGCCTCTAATTTGTGGAACACTGAAGCTTTCTTT. Protein: CASSVQGASNLWNTEAFF.